The clone carrying this T cell receptor (beta chain) was detected a few times. What it recognizes is unknown. This record comes from a study of human T cells and chemical hapten exposure. Study-wide results and caveats: Clustering by CDR3 similarity yielded significantly more large clusters from expanded TCRs than controls. No shift was seen in TCRs above 1 in 1000 frequency with DPC sensitization.

The time point is: patch test 3, about 24 weeks after DPC sensitization. Treatment defined: therapeutic diphenylcyclopropenone sensitization with weekly scalp DPC. Germline V gene data show CDR1 as MGHDK and CDR2 as SYGVNS. This CDR3 is built from 14 residues. The ends were cut back, 4 bases at V and 0 bases at J, with 10 bases in the middle. Per the original data handling: Ranging from roughly 20,000 to 750,000, TCR counts per sample had a median value of about 96,000. One entry per CDR3 protein, called by TCRdb with MiXCR from the RACE reads. The V and J calls shown here were made by TCRdb, not taken from the authors' results. The table lists 110,000 or so distinct CDR3 sequences, less than 40% of them singletons, with less than 3% in the top ten.

The sequence came from a man aged 40-49 years with alopecia areata. Some clones in this sample may be carry-over from other donors' samples. Sample: whole blood, taken in connection with sensitization to the hapten diphenylcyclopropenone (DPC). The genes are TRBV25-1 and TRBJ2-7, with D possibly being TRBD1 or TRBD2 (5 bases each). CDR3 residues: CASSVEGSSYEQYF. The CDR3 DNA sequence: TGTGCCAGCAGTGTAGAGGGGAGCTCCTACGAGCAGTACTTC.